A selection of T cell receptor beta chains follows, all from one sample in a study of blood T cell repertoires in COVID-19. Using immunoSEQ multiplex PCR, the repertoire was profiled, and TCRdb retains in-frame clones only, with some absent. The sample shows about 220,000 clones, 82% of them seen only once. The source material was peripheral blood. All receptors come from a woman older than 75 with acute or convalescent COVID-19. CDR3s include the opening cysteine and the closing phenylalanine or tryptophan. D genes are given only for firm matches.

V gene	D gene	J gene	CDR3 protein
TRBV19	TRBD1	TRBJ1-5	CASSNPQGAESNQPQHF
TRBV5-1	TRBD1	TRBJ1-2	CASSRGPGQAVYGYTF
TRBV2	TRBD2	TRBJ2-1	CASSPLAGGHYNEQFF
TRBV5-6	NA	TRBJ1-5	CASSTQGLLVSNQPQHF
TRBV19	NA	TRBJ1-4	CATQSWGRSEKLFF
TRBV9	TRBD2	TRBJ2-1	CASSERTSLSSYNEQFF
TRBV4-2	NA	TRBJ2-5	CASSPGTAGLEETQYF
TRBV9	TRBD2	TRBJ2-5	CASSEERGGRETQYF
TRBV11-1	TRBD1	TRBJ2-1	CASDRSGTGYNEQFF
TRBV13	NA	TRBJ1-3	CASRPSGYSGNTIYF
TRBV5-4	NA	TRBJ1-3	CASSFRGGSSGNTIYF
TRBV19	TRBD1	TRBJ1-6	CASSIDRGSSPLHF
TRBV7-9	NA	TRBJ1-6	CASSPRTFGLLHF